These T cell receptor beta chains were read from a single sample in a study of T cells in localized non-small cell lung cancer. Clones were read by immunoSEQ multiplex PCR, and TCRdb kept only the in-frame ones, dropping some. The profile shows 40,000 or so clones, approximately 86% of them singletons. The sample was peripheral blood, taken before any cancer treatment. These receptors originate from a man between 40 and 70 years old with stage I lung adenocarcinoma. CDR3s include the opening cysteine and the closing phenylalanine or tryptophan. The D gene is left open where the match is weak. Rows give clone size only sometimes, using once, few, many, or a class for an expanded clone.

V: TRBV4-3
size: .
length: 17
D: .
J: TRBJ1-3
CDR3: CASSQEVRANSGNTIYF
DNA: TGCGCCAGCAGCCAAGAAGTCCGGGCCAACTCTGGAAACACCATATATTTT

V: TRBV16
size: once
length: 16
D: .
J: TRBJ2-7
CDR3: CASSQSGFLSSYEQYF
DNA: TGTGCCAGCAGCCAATCGGGATTCCTGAGCTCCTACGAGCAGTACTTC

V: TRBV7-2
size: .
length: 16
D: TRBD2
J: TRBJ2-3
CDR3: CASSLRLAGGSDTQYF
DNA: TGTGCCAGCAGCCTAAGACTAGCGGGAGGTTCAGATACGCAGTATTTT

V: TRBV9
size: .
length: 16
D: TRBD2
J: TRBJ2-2
CDR3: CASSQLAGGSTGELFF
DNA: TGTGCCAGCAGCCAGCTAGCGGGAGGGTCCACCGGGGAGCTGTTTTTT

V: TRBV20-1
size: .
length: 11
D: .
J: TRBJ2-1
CDR3: CSARDRGPQFF
DNA: TGCAGTGCTAGAGACCGGGGTCCTCAGTTCTTC

V: TRBV5-1
size: .
length: 15
D: TRBD1
J: TRBJ2-3
CDR3: CASRIGTASTDTQYF
DNA: TGCGCCAGCAGAATCGGGACAGCTAGCACAGATACGCAGTATTTT

V: TRBV10-1
size: .
length: 18
D: TRBD1
J: TRBJ2-2
CDR3: CASSETPYRGVDTGELFF
DNA: TGCGCCAGCAGTGAGACTCCCTACAGGGGAGTCGACACCGGGGAGCTGTTTTTT

V: TRBV19
size: .
length: 18
D: TRBD1
J: TRBJ1-5
CDR3: CASSNPRTGTYSNQPQHF
DNA: TGTGCCAGTAGTAACCCAAGGACAGGAACTTATAGCAATCAGCCCCAGCATTTT

V: TRBV13
size: .
length: 12
D: .
J: TRBJ2-7
CDR3: CASSHYSAEQYF
DNA: TGTGCCAGCAGTCATTATTCGGCTGAGCAGTACTTC

V: TRBV7-6
size: .
length: 15
D: .
J: TRBJ2-7
CDR3: CASSQGGGGFYEQYF
DNA: TGTGCCAGCAGCCAGGGGGGGGGAGGATTCTACGAGCAGTACTTC

V: TRBV28
size: .
length: 15
D: TRBD1
J: TRBJ1-1
CDR3: CASSRDRDMNTEAFF
DNA: TGTGCCAGCAGTAGGGACAGAGACATGAACACTGAAGCTTTCTTT

V: TRBV7-9
size: .
length: 14
D: .
J: TRBJ2-7
CDR3: CASSLGYTQGEQYF
DNA: TGTGCCAGCAGCTTAGGATATACTCAGGGCGAGCAGTACTTC

V: TRBV28
size: .
length: 13
D: .
J: TRBJ1-1
CDR3: CASRRGLNTEAFF
DNA: TGTGCCAGCAGAAGGGGCTTGAACACTGAAGCTTTCTTT

V: TRBV27
size: .
length: 15
D: TRBD1
J: TRBJ2-3
CDR3: CASRSDRGPADTQYF
DNA: TGTGCCAGCAGATCCGACAGGGGGCCGGCAGATACGCAGTATTTT

V: TRBV7-2
size: .
length: 15
D: .
J: TRBJ2-1
CDR3: CASRRDRISYNEQFF
DNA: TGTGCCAGCAGACGTGACAGGATTTCCTACAATGAGCAGTTCTTC

V: TRBV4-3
size: .
length: 16
D: TRBD2
J: TRBJ2-3
CDR3: CASSPEASGRSDTQYF
DNA: TGCGCCAGCAGCCCTGAGGCTAGCGGGAGGTCAGATACGCAGTATTTT

V: TRBV19
size: .
length: 17
D: TRBD1
J: TRBJ1-5
CDR3: CASIQGASSLSNQPQHF
DNA: TGTGCCAGTATCCAGGGGGCGAGCTCCCTTAGCAATCAGCCCCAGCATTTT

V: TRBV5-5
size: .
length: 14
D: .
J: TRBJ2-5
CDR3: CASSLRLVQETQYF
DNA: TGTGCCAGCAGCTTGAGGCTAGTGCAAGAGACCCAGTACTTC

V: TRBV29-1
size: .
length: 15
D: .
J: TRBJ1-1
CDR3: CSVEGGPGAPTEAFF
DNA: TGCAGCGTTGAAGGTGGCCCCGGGGCCCCGACTGAAGCTTTCTTT

V: TRBV27
size: .
length: 15
D: TRBD2
J: TRBJ2-1
CDR3: CASSFTSGKMNEQFF
DNA: TGTGCCAGCAGTTTTACTAGCGGGAAAATGAATGAGCAGTTCTTC

V: TRBV9
size: once
length: 15
D: TRBD2
J: TRBJ2-1
CDR3: CASSDTSVPYNEQFF
DNA: TGTGCCAGCAGTGATACTAGCGTACCCTACAATGAGCAGTTCTTC

V: TRBV5-1
size: .
length: 16
D: TRBD2
J: TRBJ2-5
CDR3: CASSLVLAGVQETQYF
DNA: TGCGCCAGCAGCTTGGTCTTAGCGGGGGTCCAAGAGACCCAGTACTTC

V: TRBV19
size: .
length: 15
D: .
J: TRBJ2-7
CDR3: CASSIKIGLQYEQYF
DNA: TGTGCCAGTAGTATTAAGATCGGACTACAGTACGAGCAGTACTTC

V: TRBV7-9
size: .
length: 15
D: TRBD1
J: TRBJ2-3
CDR3: CASKLTGGSPDTQYF
DNA: TGTGCCAGCAAACTTACAGGGGGCAGTCCAGATACGCAGTATTTT

V: TRBV4-1
size: .
length: 15
D: TRBD1
J: TRBJ1-5
CDR3: CASSQEGQGRQPQHF
DNA: TGCGCCAGCAGCCAAGAGGGACAGGGACGTCAGCCCCAGCATTTT

V: TRBV2
size: .
length: 17
D: TRBD2
J: TRBJ2-3
CDR3: CASSEGGLAEGTDTQYF
DNA: TGTGCCAGCAGTGAAGGGGGACTAGCGGAAGGCACAGATACGCAGTATTTT

V: TRBV11-3
size: .
length: 16
D: TRBD1
J: TRBJ2-2
CDR3: CASSPGQGVYTGELFF
DNA: TGTGCCAGCAGCCCGGGACAGGGAGTTTACACCGGGGAGCTGTTTTTT

V: TRBV6-1
size: once
length: 15
D: TRBD1
J: TRBJ1-5
CDR3: CASRSETGRNQPQHF
DNA: TGTGCCAGCAGGTCTGAGACAGGGCGGAATCAGCCCCAGCATTTT

V: TRBV19
size: .
length: 15
D: TRBD1
J: TRBJ1-1
CDR3: CASSIVTGVNTEAFF
DNA: TGTGCCAGTAGTATTGTGACAGGGGTGAACACTGAAGCTTTCTTT

V: TRBV7-9
size: .
length: 17
D: TRBD1
J: TRBJ1-1
CDR3: CASSPPGTGLQNTEAFF
DNA: TGTGCCAGCAGCCCTCCCGGGACAGGGCTCCAGAACACTGAAGCTTTCTTT

V: TRBV18
size: .
length: 15
D: .
J: TRBJ2-7
CDR3: CASSPQRESVHEQYF
DNA: TGTGCCAGCTCACCACAGAGGGAATCCGTACACGAGCAGTACTTC

V: TRBV5-1
size: .
length: 13
D: .
J: TRBJ2-2
CDR3: CASSPETSGELFF
DNA: TGCGCCAGCAGCCCGGAGACTAGCGGGGAGCTGTTTTTT

V: TRBV28
size: .
length: 14
D: .
J: TRBJ1-2
CDR3: CASSYYPGDYGYTF
DNA: TGTGCCAGCAGTTACTACCCAGGGGACTATGGCTACACCTTC

V: TRBV6-5
size: .
length: 12
D: .
J: TRBJ1-1
CDR3: CASSPGGTEAFF
DNA: TGTGCCAGCAGCCCCGGGGGAACTGAAGCTTTCTTT

V: TRBV7-8
size: .
length: 16
D: TRBD2
J: TRBJ2-1
CDR3: CASSYRGGSSYNEQFF
DNA: TGTGCCAGCAGCTACCGGGGGGGGAGCTCCTACAATGAGCAGTTCTTC

V: TRBV19
size: .
length: 12
D: .
J: TRBJ2-7
CDR3: CASRDPSYEQYF
DNA: TGTGCCAGCCGGGACCCTTCCTACGAGCAGTACTTC

V: TRBV11-2
size: few
length: 14
D: .
J: TRBJ2-3
CDR3: CASSLEPRADTQYF
DNA: TGTGCCAGCAGCTTAGAGCCTCGCGCAGATACGCAGTATTTT

V: TRBV7-9
size: .
length: 15
D: TRBD1
J: TRBJ2-5
CDR3: CASRPPGQGQETQYF
DNA: TGTGCCAGCAGACCACCGGGACAGGGGCAAGAGACCCAGTACTTC

V: TRBV7-2
size: .
length: 12
D: .
J: TRBJ2-3
CDR3: CASSLVGGAQYF
DNA: TGTGCCAGCAGCTTAGTGGGGGGGGCCCAGTATTTT

V: TRBV28
size: .
length: 14
D: .
J: TRBJ1-5
CDR3: CASSSWRGNQPQHF
DNA: TGTGCCAGCAGCTCCTGGCGGGGGAATCAGCCCCAGCATTTT

V: TRBV7-2
size: .
length: 13
D: .
J: TRBJ2-2
CDR3: CASSSQIPGKLFF
DNA: TGTGCCAGCAGCTCCCAGATTCCTGGGAAGCTGTTTTTT

V: TRBV7-8
size: .
length: 14
D: TRBD2
J: TRBJ2-7
CDR3: CASSSRTSADEQYF
DNA: TGTGCCAGCAGCTCGCGAACTAGCGCCGACGAGCAGTACTTC

V: TRBV7-3
size: .
length: 15
D: .
J: TRBJ2-1
CDR3: CASSSHRASYNEQFF
DNA: TGTGCCAGCAGCTCACACCGGGCTTCCTACAATGAGCAGTTCTTC

V: TRBV6-6
size: once
length: 16
D: .
J: TRBJ1-1
CDR3: CASSYSKGESRTEAFF
DNA: TGTGCCAGCAGTTACTCGAAAGGTGAATCTCGCACTGAAGCTTTCTTT

V: TRBV6-5
size: .
length: 14
D: .
J: TRBJ1-2
CDR3: CASSYEGYNYGYTF
DNA: TGTGCCAGCAGTTACGAGGGTTATAACTATGGCTACACCTTC

V: TRBV7-2
size: .
length: 18
D: TRBD2
J: TRBJ2-4
CDR3: CASSLVFSGRDPRNIQYF
DNA: TGTGCCAGCAGCTTAGTTTTTAGCGGGAGGGACCCTAGAAACATTCAGTACTTC

V: TRBV6-5
size: once
length: 15
D: .
J: TRBJ1-4
CDR3: CASTDVWGAGEKLFF
DNA: TGTGCCAGCACCGACGTGTGGGGGGCCGGGGAAAAACTGTTTTTT

V: TRBV30
size: .
length: 16
D: TRBD2
J: TRBJ2-1
CDR3: CAWHRTSGEFYNEQFF
DNA: TGTGCCTGGCACAGGACTAGCGGAGAATTCTACAATGAGCAGTTCTTC

V: TRBV9
size: .
length: 17
D: TRBD2
J: TRBJ2-2
CDR3: CASSVGLAGAATGELFF
DNA: TGTGCCAGCAGCGTGGGACTAGCGGGAGCTGCCACCGGGGAGCTGTTTTTT

V: TRBV4-1
size: .
length: 14
D: .
J: TRBJ1-5
CDR3: CASSQDNGNQPQHF
DNA: TGCGCCAGCAGCCAAGATAACGGTAATCAGCCCCAGCATTTT

V: TRBV5-4
size: .
length: 13
D: .
J: TRBJ1-2
CDR3: CASSSQGNYGYTF
DNA: TGTGCCAGCAGCTCCCAGGGGAACTATGGCTACACCTTC

V: TRBV5-1
size: .
length: 15
D: TRBD1
J: TRBJ2-2
CDR3: CASSPGQGRDVELFF
DNA: TGCGCCAGCAGTCCGGGACAGGGAAGAGATGTGGAGCTGTTTTTT

V: TRBV5-4
size: .
length: 14
D: TRBD1
J: TRBJ2-1
CDR3: CASAQGVGYNEQFF
DNA: TGTGCCAGCGCCCAGGGGGTAGGCTACAATGAGCAGTTCTTC

V: TRBV4-2
size: .
length: 19
D: TRBD2
J: TRBJ2-4
CDR3: CASSQDRTSGSVSKNIQYF
DNA: TGTGCCAGCAGCCAAGATCGGACTAGCGGGAGTGTCTCCAAAAACATTCAGTACTTC

V: TRBV7-9
size: .
length: 15
D: .
J: TRBJ2-1
CDR3: CASRREGNLGNEQFF
DNA: TGTGCCAGCCGGAGAGAAGGCAACTTAGGCAATGAGCAGTTCTTC

V: TRBV9
size: .
length: 20
D: TRBD2
J: TRBJ2-1
CDR3: CASSVGPSALLAEFGNEQFF
DNA: TGTGCCAGCAGCGTAGGTCCGAGCGCTCTCCTAGCGGAGTTTGGAAATGAGCAGTTCTTC

V: TRBV28
size: .
length: 17
D: .
J: TRBJ1-3
CDR3: CASSIHHGGGSGNTIYF
DNA: TGTGCCAGCAGTATCCATCATGGGGGTGGCTCTGGAAACACCATATATTTT